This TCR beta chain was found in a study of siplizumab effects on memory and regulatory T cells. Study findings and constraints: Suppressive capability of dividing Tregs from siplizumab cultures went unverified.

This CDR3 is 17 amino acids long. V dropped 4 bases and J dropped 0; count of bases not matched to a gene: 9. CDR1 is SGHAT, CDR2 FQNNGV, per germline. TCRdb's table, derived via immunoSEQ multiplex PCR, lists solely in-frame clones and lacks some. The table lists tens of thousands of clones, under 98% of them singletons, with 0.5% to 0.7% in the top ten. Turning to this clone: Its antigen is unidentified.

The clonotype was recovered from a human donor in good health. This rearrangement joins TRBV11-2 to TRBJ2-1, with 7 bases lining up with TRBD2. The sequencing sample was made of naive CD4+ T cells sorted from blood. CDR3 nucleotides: TGTGCCAGCAGCTCCGGGCTTAGCGGGTTCTCCTACAATGAGCAGTTCTTC. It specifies CASSSGLSGFSYNEQFF.